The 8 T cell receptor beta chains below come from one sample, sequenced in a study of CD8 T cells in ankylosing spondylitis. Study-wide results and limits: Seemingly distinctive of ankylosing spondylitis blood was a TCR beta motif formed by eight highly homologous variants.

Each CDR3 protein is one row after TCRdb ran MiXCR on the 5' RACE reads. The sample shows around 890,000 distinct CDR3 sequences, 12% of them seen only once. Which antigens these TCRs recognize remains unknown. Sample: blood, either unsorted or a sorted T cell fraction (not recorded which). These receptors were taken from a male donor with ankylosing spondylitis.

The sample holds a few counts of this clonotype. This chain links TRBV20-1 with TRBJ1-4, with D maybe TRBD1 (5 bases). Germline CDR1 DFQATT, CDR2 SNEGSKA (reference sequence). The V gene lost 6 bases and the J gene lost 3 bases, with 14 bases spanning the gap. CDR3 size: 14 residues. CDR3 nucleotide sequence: TGCAGTGCCGCCTCCCCGACAGCTAATGAAAAACTGTTTTTT. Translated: CSAASPTANEKLFF.

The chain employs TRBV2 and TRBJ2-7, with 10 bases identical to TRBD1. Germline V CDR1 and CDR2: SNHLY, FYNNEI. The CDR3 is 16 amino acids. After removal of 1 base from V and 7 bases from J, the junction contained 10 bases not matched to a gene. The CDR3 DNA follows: TGTGCCAGCAGTGAAGGGGGCTGGGACAGGGGTCAAGAGCAGTACTTC. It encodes CASSEGGWDRGQEQYF.

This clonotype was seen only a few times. CDR3 amino acids: CSARSPNTGELFF. The CDR3 nucleotides are TGCAGTGCTAGGAGTCCGAACACCGGGGAGCTGTTTTTT. The chain combines TRBV20-1 with TRBJ2-2; D call uncertain. Trimming cost V 3 bases and J 0 bases, with 5 bases left between them. Germline V gene lookup returns CDR1 DFQATT and CDR2 SNEGSKA (reference sequence). This CDR3 is built from 13 residues.

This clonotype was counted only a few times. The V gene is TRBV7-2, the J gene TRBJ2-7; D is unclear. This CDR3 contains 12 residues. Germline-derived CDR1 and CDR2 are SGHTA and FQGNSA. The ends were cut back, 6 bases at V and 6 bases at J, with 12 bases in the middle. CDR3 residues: CASSIMSAEQYF. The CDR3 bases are TGTGCCAGCAGTATAATGAGCGCCGAGCAGTACTTC.

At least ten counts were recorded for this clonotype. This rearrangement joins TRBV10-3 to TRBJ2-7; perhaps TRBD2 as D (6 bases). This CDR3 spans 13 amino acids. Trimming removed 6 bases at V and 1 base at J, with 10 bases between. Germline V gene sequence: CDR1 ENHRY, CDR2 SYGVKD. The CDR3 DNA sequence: TGTGCCATCAGGGGACTCGTATCCTACGAGCAGTACTTC. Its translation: CAIRGLVSYEQYF.

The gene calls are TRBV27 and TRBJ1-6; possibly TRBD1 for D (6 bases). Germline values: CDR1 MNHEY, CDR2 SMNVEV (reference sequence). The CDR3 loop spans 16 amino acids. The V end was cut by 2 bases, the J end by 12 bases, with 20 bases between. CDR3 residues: CASSLTSVGGLGPLHF. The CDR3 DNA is TGTGCCAGCAGTTTAACGTCGGTAGGGGGGTTGGGACCCCTCCACTTT.

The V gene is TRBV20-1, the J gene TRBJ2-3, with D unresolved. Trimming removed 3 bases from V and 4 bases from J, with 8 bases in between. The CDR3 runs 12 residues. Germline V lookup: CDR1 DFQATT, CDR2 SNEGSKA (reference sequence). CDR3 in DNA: TGCAGTGCTAGTGTAGGGCCAGATACGCAGTATTTT. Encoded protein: CSASVGPDTQYF.

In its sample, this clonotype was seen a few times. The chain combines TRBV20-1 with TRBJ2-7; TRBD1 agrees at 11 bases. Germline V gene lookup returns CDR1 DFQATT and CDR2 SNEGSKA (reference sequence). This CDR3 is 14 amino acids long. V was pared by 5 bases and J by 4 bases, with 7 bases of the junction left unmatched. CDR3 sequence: CSALPGQGGYEQYF. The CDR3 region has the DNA TGCAGTGCTTTACCGGGACAGGGGGGGTACGAGCAGTACTTC.